This T cell receptor (beta chain) was sequenced during a study of cytomegalovirus exposure and HLA in healthy donors. Background on the study: Findings of an earlier analysis included 110 million or so unique TCR beta sequences from some 200 million T cells.

This clone was counted a single time. As yet, its antigen is unknown. Additional DNA sequences in this sample encode the identical CDR3. The CDR3 sequence is 15 residues long. Per germline, CDR1 SGHRS and CDR2 YFSETQ. V shed 0 bases and J shed 0 bases, with 7 bases lying between them. Findings and limits, study-wide: Earlier analysis looked at TCR beta V segments, and most were productive about 90% or about 30% of the time. Later analysis reportedly placed an Asian-associated ancestry cluster below the roughly 690-donor mean in N-insertions.

Primers included in the PCR were 60 Vbeta and 13 Jbeta primers. Using immunoSEQ multiplex PCR, the repertoire was profiled, and TCRdb retains in-frame clones only, with some absent. The table has around 200,000 clones, more than 65% seen once. This TCR came from a girl aged 2 to 10 in good health and CMV-seropositive. V is TRBV5-1 and J is TRBJ2-1, with D unresolved. The sequenced material came from PBMCs. The CDR3 DNA follows: TGCGCCAGCAGCTTGGCGTCGGGCTCCTACAATGAGCAGTTCTTC. This encodes CASSLASGSYNEQFF. Full variable domain (missing parts from reference TRBV5-1 and TRBJ2-1): KAGVTQTPRYLIKTRGQQVTLSCSPISGHRSVSWYQQTPGQGLQFLFEYFSETQRNKGNFPGRFSGRQFSNSRSEMNVSTLELGDSALYLCASSLASGSYNEQFFGPGTRLTVL.